What follows are 32 T cell receptor beta chains derived from one specimen sequenced in a study of cytomegalovirus exposure and HLA in healthy donors. PCR used 60 Vbeta primers and 13 Jbeta primers. The method was immunoSEQ multiplex PCR; TCRdb's version includes in-frame clones alone and lacks a portion of them. The table lists some 96,000 clones, roughly four fifths of them singletons, with about 8.3% in the top ten. The sequenced sample consisted of PBMCs. These receptors were collected from a female donor in good health and CMV-seronegative.

This sequence joins TRBV30 and TRBJ1-2; D possibly corresponds to TRBD1 (6 bases). V lost 0 bases and J lost 7, with 18 bases in between. The germline V gene has CDR1 GTSNPN and CDR2 SVGIG (reference sequence). The CDR3 spans 15 residues. The CDR3 sequence: CAWSVIGGRAGGYTF. The CDR3 DNA sequence: TGTGCCTGGAGTGTAATTGGGGGCAGGGCCGGTGGCTACACCTTC.

With regard to this clone: The same CDR3 arises from other DNA sequences in this sample as well. The chain has TRBV29-1 and TRBJ2-1; 9 bases align to TRBD1. Germline V CDR1 and CDR2: SQVTM, ANQGSEA. Trimming took 7 bases from V and 6 from J; bases not matched to a gene: 10. CDR3 size: 14 residues. CDR3: CSAAGQGTLNEQFF. CDR3 DNA: TGCAGCGCTGCGGGACAGGGTACCCTCAATGAGCAGTTCTTC.

This clone was observed a handful of times. This chain connects TRBV27 to TRBJ2-3, with TRBD2 as a possible D gene (6 bases). The length of the CDR3 is 14 residues. CDR1 and CDR2 from the germline V gene are MNHEY and SMNVEV (reference sequence). V was cut by 7 bases and J by 1 base, with 12 bases left in between. CDR3 in DNA: TGTGCCAGCAAATTGGGACTGCGCACAGATACGCAGTATTTT. It encodes CASKLGLRTDTQYF.

Only one count was recorded for this clone. The chain employs TRBV6-1 and TRBJ2-3; 8 bases are a match to TRBD2. V trimming: 2 bases; J trimming: 2 bases; junction bases outside the gene matches: 6. The CDR3 sequence is 16 residues long. Germline CDR1 reads MNHNS; CDR2 reads SASEGT. The CDR3 is CASSETWRGVTDTQYF. The CDR3 nucleotides are TGTGCCAGCAGTGAAACGTGGCGGGGGGTCACAGATACGCAGTATTTT.

The rearrangement links TRBV27 to TRBJ2-5, with TRBD1 identical over 8 bases. TRBJ2-7 explains the end of the DNA better; the J call may be wrong. This CDR3 has 14 residues. The germline gives CDR1 MNHEY, CDR2 SMNVEV (reference sequence). The chain's CDR3 is CASSFYRGMNEQYF. The CDR3 nucleotides read TGTGCCAGCAGTTTTTACAGGGGGATGAACGAGCAGTACTTC.

This rearrangement joins TRBV5-1 to TRBJ2-3; tentative D call: TRBD2 (6 bases). The germline CDR1 and CDR2 sequences are SGHRS and YFSETQ. The CDR3 totals 14 residues. V was clipped by 4 bases and J by 1 base, with 10 bases between them. The CDR3: CASSPGTGTDTQYF. Here the CDR3 DNA reads TGCGCCAGCAGCCCTGGGACTGGCACAGATACGCAGTATTTT.

The V and J genes are TRBV30 and TRBJ2-3, with TRBD2 as a possible D gene (6 bases). Trimming shortened V by 4 bases and J by 0 bases, and 11 bases separated the two germline ends. The CDR3 consists of 14 residues. The germline V gene encodes CDR1 GTSNPN and CDR2 SVGIG (reference sequence). CDR3 protein: CAWKSGFSTDTQYF. The CDR3 coding sequence is TGTGCCTGGAAGAGCGGGTTTAGCACAGATACGCAGTATTTT.

This chain joins TRBV29-1 and TRBJ2-3; 10 bases are shared with TRBD2. CDR1 and CDR2 from the germline V gene are SQVTM and ANQGSEA. The trim removed 3 bases at V and 6 bases at J, leaving 6 bases unmatched. This CDR3 has 14 residues. The CDR3 loop reads CSVDLGLATDTQYF. In nucleotides, the CDR3 is TGCAGCGTTGATTTGGGACTAGCGACGGATACGCAGTATTTT.

The chain carries TRBV7-9 and TRBJ1-1, with a weak D call TRBD1 (5 bases). The CDR3 runs 16 residues. The V end lost 5 bases, the J end lost 5 bases, and 21 bases lay between the germline ends. Germline values: CDR1 SEHNR, CDR2 FQNEAQ (reference sequence). This CDR3 reads CASSLTRGEGSTEAFF. Written as DNA, the CDR3 is TGTGCCAGCAGCCTAACCAGAGGGGAGGGGAGTACTGAAGCTTTCTTT.

The chain links TRBV7-3 to TRBJ2-2, with D possibly TRBD2 on 7 matching bases. The CDR3 extends over 16 amino acids. Germline loops: CDR1 SGHTA, CDR2 FQGTGA. V dropped 1 base and J dropped 4 bases, with 13 bases sitting between them. CDR3 sequence (DNA): TGTGCCAGCAGCTTAATATCGGGGGGCCCCACCGGGGAGCTGTTTTTT. This encodes CASSLISGGPTGELFF.

The chain is built from TRBV18 and TRBJ2-1; 8 bases agree with TRBD1. The CDR3 is 14 residues long. With V trimmed by 3 bases and J by 4 bases, 2 bases remained unmatched. Germline lookup yields CDR1 KGHSH and CDR2 LQKENI. Here the CDR3 DNA reads TGTGCCAGCTCACCCGGACAGGGTTACAATGAGCAGTTCTTC. Its protein product is CASSPGQGYNEQFF.

V and J are TRBV6-5 and TRBJ1-3; 8 bases are shared with TRBD1. Per the germline V gene, CDR1 is MNHEY and CDR2 is SVGAGI. Trimming cost V 10 bases and J 1 base; bases outside gene matches: 6. This CDR3 spans 14 amino acids. CDR3 in amino acids: CAIGQGASGNTIYF. The CDR3 DNA reads TGTGCCATCGGGCAGGGGGCTTCTGGAAACACCATATATTTT.

This clone was picked up a small number of times. The CDR3 DNA sequence: TGCGCCAGCAGCCGGATTTCGGGTCAGGAGACCCAGTACTTC. Protein sequence: CASSRISGQETQYF. The V call is TRBV4-1, the J call TRBJ2-5; D ambiguous. The CDR3 runs to 14 residues. Germline V lookup: CDR1 MGHRA, CDR2 YSYEKL. V lost 4 bases and J 5 bases, leaving 14 bases between the germline ends.

The rearrangement uses TRBV28 and TRBJ1-3; the D gene is possibly TRBD1 (6 bases). The V gene lost 4 bases and the J gene lost 8 bases, with 15 bases spanning the gap. Per the germline V gene, CDR1 is MDHEN and CDR2 is SYDVKM. The CDR3 is made up of 14 amino acids. CDR3 DNA: TGTGCCAGCAGTTCTGGGACATTTGGCGACACCATATATTTT. Translation: CASSSGTFGDTIYF.

V gene TRBV19 combines with J gene TRBJ1-5, with 9 bases that match TRBD1. Germline V lookup: CDR1 LNHDA, CDR2 SQIVND (reference sequence). The CDR3 runs 16 residues. Trimming took 6 bases from V and 4 from J; bases not matched to a gene: 10. CDR3 nucleotides: TGTGCCAGTAGCAGGACCCGGGACAGGGAAAATCAGCCCCAGCATTTT. Amino acid sequence: CASSRTRDRENQPQHF.

The chain links TRBV6-1 to TRBJ2-1; 8 nucleotides agree with TRBD2. After removal of 2 bases from V and 4 bases from J, the junction contained 7 bases not matched to a gene. The CDR3 extends over 16 amino acids. The germline V gene encodes CDR1 MNHNS and CDR2 SASEGT. CDR3 in amino acids: CASSESRGLGYNEQFF. The CDR3 coding sequence is TGTGCCAGCAGTGAAAGCCGGGGACTAGGATACAATGAGCAGTTCTTC.

The rearrangement joins TRBV19 to TRBJ2-6, with D possibly being TRBD1 (5 bases). V was clipped by 2 bases and J by 0 bases, with 11 bases between them. The CDR3 runs to 17 residues. Germline V CDR1 and CDR2: LNHDA, SQIVND (reference sequence). The CDR3 spells CASSIRQGRSGANVLTF. The CDR3, as DNA: TGTGCCAGTAGTATACGTCAGGGTCGCTCTGGGGCCAACGTCCTGACTTTC.

The rearrangement joins TRBV9 to TRBJ2-5, with a weak D call TRBD2 (5 bases). The DNA end lines up better with TRBJ2-7; the J call may be wrong. This CDR3 has 15 residues. Germline lookup yields CDR1 SGDLS and CDR2 YYNGEE. CDR3 region: CASSVSASFSYEQYF. Written as DNA, the CDR3 is TGTGCCAGCAGCGTATCTGCTAGCTTCTCCTACGAGCAGTACTTC.

This chain links TRBV6-1 with TRBJ1-1, with 7 bases aligning to TRBD1. The germline V gene encodes CDR1 MNHNS and CDR2 SASEGT. The CDR3 is 14 residues long. J was trimmed by 4 bases and V by 6 bases; bases with no gene match: 8. CDR3 in DNA: TGTGCCAGCAGGAGGGGGCAAGGGGGCACTGAAGCTTTCTTT. Amino acids: CASRRGQGGTEAFF.

This clone has only a few counts. The J gene is TRBJ1-1, the V gene TRBV6-6, with D hard to call. The CDR3 covers 14 residues. V gave up 7 bases and J gave up 6 bases, with 18 bases separating them. The V gene's germline CDR1 is MNHNY and CDR2 SVGAGI (reference sequence). As DNA, the CDR3 is TGTGCCAGCACCCTTAGCCCCTCGACGGCTGAAGCTTTCTTT. Translation gives CASTLSPSTAEAFF.

The CDR3: CASSQKDRGRNTIYF. CDR3 in DNA: TGTGCCAGCAGCCAAAAGGACAGGGGGCGAAACACCATATATTTT. The chain uses TRBV5-6 and TRBJ1-3, with 11 bases lining up with TRBD1. Germline V gene data show CDR1 as SGHDT and CDR2 as YYEEEE. CDR3 size: 15 residues. V lost 4 bases and J lost 5; bases outside the gene matches: 5.

This chain links TRBV30 with TRBJ2-7; 13 bases line up with TRBD2. Unmatched junction bases numbered 4, after V lost 2 bases and J lost 0 bases. The length of the CDR3 is 16 residues. Germline CDR1 reads GTSNPN; CDR2 reads SVGIG (reference sequence). In DNA, the CDR3 is TGTGCCTGGAGTTTTACTAGCGGGAGGGCCTCCTACGAGCAGTACTTC. This encodes CAWSFTSGRASYEQYF.

V usage is TRBV30 and J usage is TRBJ1-1, with a tentative D call TRBD1 (5 bases). This CDR3 region has 13 residues. Trimming pared 1 base from V and 2 bases from J, leaving 8 bases between. In germline, CDR1 is GTSNPN, CDR2 SVGIG (reference sequence). The CDR3 nucleotides read TGTGCCTGGAGTGAACAGGCAAACACTGAAGCTTTCTTT. Translated: CAWSEQANTEAFF.

This rearrangement joins TRBV12-5 to TRBJ1-1; D is unresolved. CDR1 and CDR2 from the germline V gene are LGHNT and FRNRAP. Trimming took 6 bases from V and 1 from J, leaving 6 bases between them. This CDR3 has 12 residues. CDR3 protein: CASGIQNTEAFF. The DNA for the CDR3 is TGTGCTAGTGGCATACAGAACACTGAAGCTTTCTTT.

This chain joins TRBV6-1 and TRBJ2-7, with a tentative D call TRBD1 (6 bases). V was trimmed by 2 bases and J by 2 bases, leaving 10 bases between them. CDR3 length: 14 residues. The V gene's germline CDR1 is MNHNS and CDR2 SASEGT. This CDR3 is CASSETRGPYEQYF. The CDR3 nucleotides are TGTGCCAGCAGTGAAACCAGGGGACCCTACGAGCAGTACTTC.

This clone ranks as medium-sized. A junction boundary mismatches the germline segment, possibly from a read error. The V call is TRBV7-7, the J call TRBJ1-1; TRBD1 agrees at 8 bases. This CDR3 is 15 amino acids long. Per germline, CDR1 SSHAT and CDR2 FNYEAQ (reference sequence). CDR3 bases: TGTGCTAGCAGCCCGTGGACAGGGATGAACACTGAAGCTTTCTTT. Translation: CASSPWTGMNTEAFF.

The chain employs TRBV6-5 and TRBJ2-7, with D unclear. With 0 bases removed from V and 5 bases from J, the gap between germline ends came to 14 bases. Germline CDR1 is MNHEY and CDR2 is SVGAGI. This CDR3 is 15 amino acids long. CDR3 in amino acids: CASSYSGRINDEQYF. As DNA, the CDR3 is TGTGCCAGCAGTTACTCGGGCAGGATAAACGACGAGCAGTACTTC.

The V gene is TRBV7-3, the J gene TRBJ2-7; a possible D gene is TRBD1 (7 bases). The V gene's germline CDR1 is SGHTA and CDR2 FQGTGA. The CDR3 runs to 16 residues. V was shortened by 3 bases and J by 3 bases, with 18 bases between the two germline ends. The DNA for the CDR3 is TGTGCCAGCAGCTTGTACGGGGGACAGCGTTTCTACGAGCAGTACTTC. Amino acid sequence: CASSLYGGQRFYEQYF.

This clone was seen just once. V gene TRBV11-1 combines with J gene TRBJ1-5; unclear D gene. Deletions cut 1 base from V and 0 bases from J, with 7 bases between. Germline CDR1 is SGHAT and CDR2 is FQDESV (reference sequence). CDR3 length: 15 amino acids. The CDR3 region has the DNA TGTGCCAGCAGCTTAGACGGGGATAGCAATCAGCCCCAGCATTTT. Translating gives CASSLDGDSNQPQHF.

The DNA for the CDR3 is TGTGCCAGCAGCCAACTCACTCGCCGGGGTGGCACCGGGGAGCTGTTTTTT. Its translation is CASSQLTRRGGTGELFF. The rearrangement joins TRBV4-2 to TRBJ2-2; D may be TRBD2 (5 bases). The CDR3 is 17 amino acids. Germline V lookup: CDR1 LGHNA, CDR2 YNFKEQ. Deletions cut 2 bases from V and 4 bases from J, with 17 bases between.

This clone was counted only a few times. The CDR3 loop is CASSLSLVSDTQYF. CDR3 DNA sequence: TGTGCCAGCAGCTTATCACTAGTCTCAGATACGCAGTATTTT. The rearrangement joins TRBV7-6 to TRBJ2-3, with D perhaps TRBD2 (5 bases). The CDR3 is 14 amino acids. Germline CDR1 is SGHVS and CDR2 is FNYEAQ. V lost 2 bases to trimming and J lost 4 bases, with 10 bases between them.

The V and J genes are TRBV4-1 and TRBJ1-1, with 8 positions matching TRBD1. The CDR3 consists of 15 residues. Germline V gene sequence: CDR1 MGHRA, CDR2 YSYEKL. Germline trimming cut 4 bases from V and 0 bases from J; bases unmatched to any gene: 4. For the CDR3, the DNA is TGCGCCAGCAGCCCTTTGACAGGGGTGAACACTGAAGCTTTCTTT. Its translation: CASSPLTGVNTEAFF.